The 6 T cell receptor beta chains below were found in one sample sequenced in a study of blood T cell repertoires in COVID-19. TCRdb's copy holds only in-frame clones and misses some; the assay was immunoSEQ multiplex PCR. The table includes about 270,000 clones, 70% to 90% detected once. Source material: PBMCs or T cells enriched from blood (not recorded which). The receptors derive from a woman between 50 and 59 years old with acute COVID-19.

The V gene is TRBV7-2, the J gene TRBJ1-3, with D possibly TRBD1 on 5 matching bases. Germline V gene data show CDR1 as SGHTA and CDR2 as FQGNSA. This CDR3 has 17 residues. Trimming removed 5 bases from V and 0 bases from J, with 17 bases in between. This chain's CDR3 is CASSKTATIYSGNTIYF. In DNA, the CDR3 is TGTGCCAGCAGCAAGACAGCTACGATTTACTCTGGAAACACCATATATTTT.

This sequence joins TRBV6-5 and TRBJ2-1, with 10 bases aligning to TRBD2. V was clipped by 7 bases and J by 12 bases; unmatched bases: 12. The CDR3 is 14 residues long. Germline CDR1 and CDR2: MNHEY and SVGAGI. The CDR3: CASKSWLAGAGQFF. CDR3 nucleotides: TGTGCCAGCAAAAGTTGGCTAGCGGGGGCCGGGCAGTTCTTC.

V and J are TRBV5-6 and TRBJ2-7; tentative D call: TRBD1 (5 bases). The V end was cut by 4 bases, the J end by 2 bases, with 16 bases between. There are 15 residues in the CDR3. The germline V gene has CDR1 SGHDT and CDR2 YYEEEE. The CDR3 DNA reads as TGTGCCAGCAGCCCACCCCCAGCAGGGACCTACGAGCAGTACTTC. It is translated as CASSPPPAGTYEQYF.

V usage is TRBV25-1 and J usage is TRBJ2-3; 9 nucleotides align to TRBD2. Germline trimming cut 7 bases from V and 5 bases from J; bases unmatched to any gene: 16. The germline V gene encodes CDR1 MGHDK and CDR2 SYGVNS. The length of the CDR3 is 17 residues. This CDR3 is CASTHLQAAGGGDTQYF. The CDR3 DNA follows: TGTGCCAGCACCCATCTGCAGGCAGCGGGGGGCGGAGATACGCAGTATTTT.

J is TRBJ2-3 and V is TRBV30, with D perhaps TRBD2 (6 bases). V gave up 4 bases and J gave up 4 bases, with 18 bases separating them. This CDR3 is built from 15 residues. Germline V lookup: CDR1 GTSNPN, CDR2 SVGIG (reference sequence). CDR3 residues: CAWTSDGGVADTQYF. As DNA, the CDR3 is TGTGCCTGGACTTCGGACGGCGGGGTGGCAGATACGCAGTATTTT.

This chain uses TRBV25-1 with TRBJ1-1; tentative D call: TRBD1 (5 bases). The V end was cut by 8 bases, the J end by 0 bases, with 10 bases between. The CDR3 totals 13 residues. In germline, CDR1 is MGHDK, CDR2 SYGVNS. CDR3 sequence reads: CASGQGMNTEAFF. The CDR3 DNA reads TGTGCCAGCGGTCAGGGTATGAACACTGAAGCTTTCTTT.